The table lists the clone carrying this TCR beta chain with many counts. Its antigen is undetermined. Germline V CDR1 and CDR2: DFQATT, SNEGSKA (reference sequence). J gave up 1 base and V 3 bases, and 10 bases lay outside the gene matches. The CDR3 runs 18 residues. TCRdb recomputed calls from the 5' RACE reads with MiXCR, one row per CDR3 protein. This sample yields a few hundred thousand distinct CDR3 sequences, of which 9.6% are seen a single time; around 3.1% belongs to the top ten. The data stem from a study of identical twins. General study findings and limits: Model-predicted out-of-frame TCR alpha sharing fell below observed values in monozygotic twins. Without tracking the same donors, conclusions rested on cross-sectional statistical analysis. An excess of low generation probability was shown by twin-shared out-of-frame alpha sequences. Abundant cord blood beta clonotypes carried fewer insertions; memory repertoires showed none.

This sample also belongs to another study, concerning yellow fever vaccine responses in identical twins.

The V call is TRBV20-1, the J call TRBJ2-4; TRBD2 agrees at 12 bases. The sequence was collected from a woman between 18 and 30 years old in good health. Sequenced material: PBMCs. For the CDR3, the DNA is TGCAGTGCTAGCCCTAGCGGGAGGGCCTCTCGGGCCAAAAACATTCAGTACTTC. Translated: CSASPSGRASRAKNIQYF.